This note documents a single T cell receptor (beta chain) sequence. What it binds is not known. Germline assignment: CDR1 LGHNT and CDR2 FRNRAP. The J segment lost 5 bases and the V segment lost 0 bases, leaving 7 bases of the junction unmatched. The CDR3 extends over 17 amino acids. Amplification used 60 Vbeta primers and 13 Jbeta primers. How the authors handled the data: Later, an analysis found about 80 million unique TCR beta chains, and approximately 10 million of these were shared. Generated by immunoSEQ multiplex PCR, the TCRdb table keeps only in-frame clones and is missing some. V, J and clone size were drawn from that table, and D and trimming were deduced from the DNA. This sample yields some 130,000 clones, of which 84% are seen a single time; 2% to 3% belongs to the top ten. This record belongs to a study of cytomegalovirus exposure and HLA in healthy donors. Study-level findings and limits: Among TCR beta chains, those listed as cytomegalovirus-associated numbered around 160. Likely technical artifact: a cluster of highly shared sequence variants.

All the people who gave samples were healthy bone marrow donors. The sequenced sample consisted of PBMCs. The sequence was obtained from a man over 45 in good health and CMV-seronegative. The chain combines TRBV12-5 with TRBJ2-5; 12 positions agree with TRBD1. CDR3 DNA: TGTGCTAGTGGTTTGGTACCGGGACAGGGGGCGGGGGAGACCCAGTACTTC. Translation gives CASGLVPGQGAGETQYF. The complete variable domain, with remaining parts taken from reference TRBV12-5 and TRBJ2-5, reads DARVTQTPRHKVTEMGQEVTMRCQPILGHNTVFWYRQTMMQGLELLAYFRNRAPLDDSGMPKDRFSAEMPDATLATLKIQPSEPRDSAVYFCASGLVPGQGAGETQYFGPGTRLLVL.